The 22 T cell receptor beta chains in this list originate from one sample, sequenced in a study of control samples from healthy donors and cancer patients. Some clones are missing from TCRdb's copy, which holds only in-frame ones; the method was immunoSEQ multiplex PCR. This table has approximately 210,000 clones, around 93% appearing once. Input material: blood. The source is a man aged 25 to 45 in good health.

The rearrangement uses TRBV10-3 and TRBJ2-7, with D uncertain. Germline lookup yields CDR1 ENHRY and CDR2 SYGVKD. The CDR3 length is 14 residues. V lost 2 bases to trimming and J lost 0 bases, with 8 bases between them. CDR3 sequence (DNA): TGTGCCATCAGTGAGGTTCAGGTCTCCTACGAGCAGTACTTC. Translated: CAISEVQVSYEQYF.

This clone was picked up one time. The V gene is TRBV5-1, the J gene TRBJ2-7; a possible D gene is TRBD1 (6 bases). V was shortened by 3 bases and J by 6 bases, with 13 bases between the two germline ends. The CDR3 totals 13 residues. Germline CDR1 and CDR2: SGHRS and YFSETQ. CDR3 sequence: CASSWNREGEQYF. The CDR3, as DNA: TGCGCCAGCAGCTGGAACAGGGAAGGCGAGCAGTACTTC.

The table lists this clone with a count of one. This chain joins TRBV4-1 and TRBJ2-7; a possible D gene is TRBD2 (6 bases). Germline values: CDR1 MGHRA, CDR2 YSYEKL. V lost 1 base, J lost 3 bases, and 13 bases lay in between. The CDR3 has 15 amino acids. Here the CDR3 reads CASSQGRPGDYEQYF. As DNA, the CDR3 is TGCGCCAGCAGCCAAGGGCGACCGGGGGACTACGAGCAGTACTTC.

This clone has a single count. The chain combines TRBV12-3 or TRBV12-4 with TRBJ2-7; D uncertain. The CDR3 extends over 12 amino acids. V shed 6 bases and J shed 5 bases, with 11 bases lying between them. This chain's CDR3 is CASRAVGDEQYF. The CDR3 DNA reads TGTGCCAGCAGGGCCGTTGGGGACGAGCAGTACTTC.

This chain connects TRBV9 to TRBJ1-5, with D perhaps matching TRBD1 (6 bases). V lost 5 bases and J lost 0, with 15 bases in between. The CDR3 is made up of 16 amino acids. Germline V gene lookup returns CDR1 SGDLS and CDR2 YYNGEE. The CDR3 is CASRGRGEYSNQPQHF. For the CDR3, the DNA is TGTGCCAGCAGGGGCAGGGGCGAGTATAGCAATCAGCCCCAGCATTTT.

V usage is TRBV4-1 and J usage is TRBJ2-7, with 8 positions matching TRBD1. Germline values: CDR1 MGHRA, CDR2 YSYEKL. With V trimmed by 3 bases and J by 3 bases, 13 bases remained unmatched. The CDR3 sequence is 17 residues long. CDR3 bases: TGCGCCAGCAGCCACCTTTCCGCGGACAGGGACCGCTACGAGCAGTACTTC. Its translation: CASSHLSADRDRYEQYF.

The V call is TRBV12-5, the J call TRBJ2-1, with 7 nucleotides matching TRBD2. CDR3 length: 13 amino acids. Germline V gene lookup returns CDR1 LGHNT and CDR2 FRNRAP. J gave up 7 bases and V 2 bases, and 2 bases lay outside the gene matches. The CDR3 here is CASGLWGGNEQFF. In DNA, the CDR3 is TGTGCTAGTGGTTTGTGGGGGGGTAATGAGCAGTTCTTC. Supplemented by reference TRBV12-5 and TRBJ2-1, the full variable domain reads DARVTQTPRHKVTEMGQEVTMRCQPILGHNTVFWYRQTMMQGLELLAYFRNRAPLDDSGMPKDRFSAEMPDATLATLKIQPSEPRDSAVYFCASGLWGGNEQFFGPGTRLTVL.

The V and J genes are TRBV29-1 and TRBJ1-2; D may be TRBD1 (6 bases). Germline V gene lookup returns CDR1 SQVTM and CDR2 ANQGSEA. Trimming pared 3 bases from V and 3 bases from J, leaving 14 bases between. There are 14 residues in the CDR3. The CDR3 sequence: CSVDEGRGDYGYTF. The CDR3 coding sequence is TGCAGCGTTGATGAAGGCAGGGGAGACTATGGCTACACCTTC.

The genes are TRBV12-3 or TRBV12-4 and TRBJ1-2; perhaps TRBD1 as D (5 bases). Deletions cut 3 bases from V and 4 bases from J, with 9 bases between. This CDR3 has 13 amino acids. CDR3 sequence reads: CASSFGHPYGYTF. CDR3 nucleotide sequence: TGTGCCAGCAGTTTTGGACACCCCTATGGCTACACCTTC.

The DNA for the CDR3 is TGTGCCAGCAGTTTGCGGGAGCGGGAGACCCAGTACTTC. Residues: CASSLRERETQYF. This sequence joins TRBV12-3 or TRBV12-4 and TRBJ2-5; TRBD2 matches at 7 bases. The CDR3 length is 13 residues. With 3 bases clipped from V and 5 bases from J, the junction kept 3 bases outside the gene matches.

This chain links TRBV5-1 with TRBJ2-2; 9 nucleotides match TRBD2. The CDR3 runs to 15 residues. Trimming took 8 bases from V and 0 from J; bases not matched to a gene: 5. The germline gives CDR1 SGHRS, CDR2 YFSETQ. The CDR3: CASRLADTNTGELFF. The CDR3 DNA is TGCGCCAGTCGACTAGCGGACACGAACACCGGGGAGCTGTTTTTT.

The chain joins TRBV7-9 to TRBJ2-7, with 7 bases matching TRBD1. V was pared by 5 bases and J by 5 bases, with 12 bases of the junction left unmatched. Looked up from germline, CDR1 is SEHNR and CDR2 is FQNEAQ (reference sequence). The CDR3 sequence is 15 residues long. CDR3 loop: CASSPAPRGHHEQYF. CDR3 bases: TGTGCCAGCAGCCCCGCCCCGAGGGGGCACCACGAGCAGTACTTC.

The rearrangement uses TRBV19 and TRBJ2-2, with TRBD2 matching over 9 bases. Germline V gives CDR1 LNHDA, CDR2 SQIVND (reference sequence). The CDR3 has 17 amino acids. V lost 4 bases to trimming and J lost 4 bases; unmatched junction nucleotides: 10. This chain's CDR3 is CASSTNLLAGGTGELFF. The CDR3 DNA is TGTGCCAGTAGTACCAACCTACTAGCGGGTGGCACCGGGGAGCTGTTTTTT.

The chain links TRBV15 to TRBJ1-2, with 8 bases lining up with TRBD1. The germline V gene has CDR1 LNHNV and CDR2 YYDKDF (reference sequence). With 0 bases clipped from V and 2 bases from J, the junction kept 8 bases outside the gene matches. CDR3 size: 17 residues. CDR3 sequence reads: CATSRDRTGQGNYGYTF. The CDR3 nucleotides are TGTGCCACCAGCAGAGATAGGACCGGACAGGGCAACTATGGCTACACCTTC.

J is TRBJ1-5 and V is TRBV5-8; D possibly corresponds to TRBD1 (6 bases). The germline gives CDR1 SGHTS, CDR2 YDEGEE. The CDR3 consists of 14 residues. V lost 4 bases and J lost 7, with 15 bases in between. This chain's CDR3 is CASSLDRRGQPQHF. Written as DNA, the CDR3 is TGTGCCAGCAGCCTAGACAGGCGCGGACAGCCCCAGCATTTT.

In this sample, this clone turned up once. CDR3 in amino acids: CASIFDRVKEKLFF. The CDR3 nucleotides are TGTGCCAGCATTTTCGACAGGGTGAAGGAAAAACTGTTTTTT. The V call is TRBV2, the J call TRBJ1-4; 7 nucleotides align to TRBD1. The CDR3 consists of 14 residues. From germline, CDR1 is SNHLY and CDR2 FYNNEI. Trimming cost V 7 bases and J 8 bases; bases outside gene matches: 10.

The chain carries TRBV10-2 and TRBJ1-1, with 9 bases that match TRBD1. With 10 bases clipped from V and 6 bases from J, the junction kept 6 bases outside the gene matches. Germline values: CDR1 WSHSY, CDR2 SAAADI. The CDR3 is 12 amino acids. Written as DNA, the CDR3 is TGCGCCACGGGGGGACAGGGTTCTGAAGCTTTCTTT. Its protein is CATGGQGSEAFF.

CDR3 in amino acids: CASDKDRADYGYTF. DNA for the CDR3: TGTGCCAGTGATAAGGACAGGGCGGACTATGGCTACACCTTC. The gene calls are TRBV19 and TRBJ1-2; TRBD1 agrees at 8 bases. CDR1 is LNHDA and CDR2 is SQIVND in the germline V gene (reference sequence). J lost 3 bases, V lost 8 bases, and 8 bases had no gene match. The CDR3 length is 14 residues.

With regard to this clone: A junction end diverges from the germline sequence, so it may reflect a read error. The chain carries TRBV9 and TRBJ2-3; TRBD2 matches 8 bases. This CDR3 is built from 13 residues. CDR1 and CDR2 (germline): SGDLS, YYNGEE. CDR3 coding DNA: TGTGCCAGCAGCGTCACAGCCGGGACTAGGGGGTCGTTT. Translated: CASSVTAGTRGSF.

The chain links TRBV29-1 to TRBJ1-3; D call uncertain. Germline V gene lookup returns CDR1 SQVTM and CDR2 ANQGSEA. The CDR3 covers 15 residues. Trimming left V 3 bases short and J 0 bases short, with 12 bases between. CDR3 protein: CSVEQLPSSGNTIYF. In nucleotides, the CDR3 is TGCAGCGTTGAGCAGCTACCTAGCTCTGGAAACACCATATATTTT.

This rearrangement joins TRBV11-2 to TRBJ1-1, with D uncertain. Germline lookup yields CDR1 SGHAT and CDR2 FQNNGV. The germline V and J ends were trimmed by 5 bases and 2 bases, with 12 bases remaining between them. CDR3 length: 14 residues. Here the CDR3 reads CASSPRTGNTEAFF. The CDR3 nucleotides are TGTGCCAGCAGCCCACGAACCGGTAACACTGAAGCTTTCTTT. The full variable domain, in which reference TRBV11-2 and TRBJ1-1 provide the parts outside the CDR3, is EAGVAQSPRYKIIEKRQSVAFWCNPISGHATLYWYQQILGQGPKLLIQFQNNGVVDDSQLPKDRFSAERLKGVDSTLKIQPAKLEDSAVYLCASSPRTGNTEAFFGQGTRLTVV.

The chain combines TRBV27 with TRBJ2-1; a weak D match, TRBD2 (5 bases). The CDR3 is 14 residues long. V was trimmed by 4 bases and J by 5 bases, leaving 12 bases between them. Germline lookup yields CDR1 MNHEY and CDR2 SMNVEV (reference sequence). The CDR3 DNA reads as TGTGCCAGCAGTTCGGGGTTGGACCACAATGAGCAGTTCTTC. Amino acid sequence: CASSSGLDHNEQFF.